This TCR beta chain came from a study of blood T cell repertoires in COVID-19 (dated by TCRdb to the early 2020s). Regarding the research as a whole: Samples covering the acute and convalescent phases of COVID-19 were provided by collaborators in the United States, Italy and Spain. The material from the prospective study consisted of cDNA or gDNA derived from T cells, B-cell-depleted T cells, or PBMCs. Deeply sampled blood TCRbeta repertoires from subjects exposed to, actively infected with, or recovered from COVID-19 were included in the dataset. A freely available public database, intended as a resource for researchers studying the immune response to SARS-CoV-2, is where the repertoires were released. Samples came from the ongoing ImmuneRACE study (first 160 participants) plus 1,254 subjects from 6 global collaborators. Nearly every sample came with metadata listing a de-identified subject ID, COVID-19 status, age in years and sex. Where available, HLA class I and class II types were obtained from metadata supplied by the sample provider rather than from assay-based typing. Broad study findings and their caveats: The amount of clinical and demographic metadata varied by source and participant and was provided uncurated.

The immunoSEQ Assay, a bias-controlled multiplex PCR, was used to amplify TCRbeta CDR3 regions from genomic DNA. The study's own analysis went as follows. Within the assay, amplification of reference gene primers was used to estimate how many nucleated cells each sample contained. Sequence reads were collapsed and filtered to measure the absolute abundance of every unique TCRbeta CDR3 rearrangement. For each sample, productive Simpson clonality was calculated as the square root of Simpson's diversity index over productive rearrangements. Imported from immuneACCESS, the table was reduced by TCRdb to in-frame sequences with V and J called. These copies leave out some clones; in studies compared against another copy, an unresolved V gene accounts for under half, and the cause of the remainder is not known. V, J and clone size are taken as reported in that table, and D and trimming were inferred from the DNA itself. The sample includes fewer than 500,000 clones, with approximately 80% observed a single time. Together, the top ten hold 1.1% of the sample.

The collaborating institutions used their own protocols to collect whole blood in K2EDTA tubes. Collaborator samples were shipped for TCRbeta analysis as frozen whole blood, isolated PBMCs, or DNA extracted from either sample type. For CDR1 and CDR2, the germline V gene (reference sequence) lists GTSNPN and SVGIG. Trimming takes 2 bases from V and 0 bases from J, and the germline ends sit 17 bases apart. The CDR3 sequence holds 17 residues, the cysteine and phenylalanine included. Only the CDR3 DNA is retained, 51 bases long and in frame from the first base. Details on this clone: The antigen it recognizes is unknown. Per-base quality was not reported, and no clone a single base away is much larger than it.

The sequence was obtained from a human donor with acute or convalescent COVID-19. The donor label of this sample is uncertain. Material: peripheral blood. The chain is made from TRBV30 and TRBJ1-5; the D gene is unclear. The nucleotide sequence is given as TGTGCCTGGAGTCCATTTTCGGGATCCTATAGCAATCAGCCCCAGCATTTT. Translated, it gives CAWSPFSGSYSNQPQHF.